The 18 T cell receptor beta chains presented below share a single source sample, sequenced in a study of T cell responses to AZD1222 COVID-19 vaccine (dated by TCRdb to the early 2020s). What the time point label conveys for this sample: about 28 days (+/-7) after the second vaccine dose. Library preparation used the immunoSEQ multiplex PCR assay. TCRdb took over this immuneACCESS table, retaining in-frame rearrangements with V and J assigned. Such tables are incomplete; in checked studies, under half of the missing clones stem from an unresolved V gene, and the remainder is unexplained. Present in this sample are about 120,000 clones, roughly 91% of which were seen just once. The top ten constitute 7.1% of the sample. The material sequenced was peripheral blood, taken 28 days after the second AZD1222 dose. The receptors derive from an adult who received the AZD1222 COVID-19 vaccine.

The chain recombines TRBV5-1 with TRBJ1-4; 9 positions agree with TRBD1. Losses at the gene ends were 6 bases for V and 8 bases for J; bases not matched to a gene: 8. This CDR3 comprises 14 residues. Germline loops: CDR1 SGHRS, CDR2 YFSETQ. This CDR3 is CASTQQGAGEKLFF. In DNA, the CDR3 is TGCGCCAGCACCCAACAGGGGGCGGGGGAAAAACTGTTTTTT.

Concerning this clone itself: A junction boundary mismatches the germline segment, possibly from a read error. The rearrangement links TRBV7-7 to TRBJ2-5; possible D gene TRBD2, 6 bases. This CDR3 is 15 amino acids long. Germline values: CDR1 SSHAT, CDR2 FNYEAQ (reference sequence). CDR3 in amino acids: CASSPLGTGGETQYF. DNA of the CDR3: TGTGCTAGCAGCCCACTAGGGACTGGAGGAGAGACCCAGTACTTC. Full variable domain (missing parts from reference TRBV7-7 and TRBJ2-5): GAGVSQSPRYKVTKRGQDVTLRCDPISSHATLYWYQQALGQGPEFLTYFNYEAQPDKSGLPSDRFSAERPEGSISTLTIQRTEQRDSAMYRCASSPLGTGGETQYFGPGTRLLVL.

The rearrangement uses TRBV11-3 and TRBJ2-5; tentative D call: TRBD2 (5 bases). CDR1 and CDR2 (germline): SGHNT, YENEEA. This CDR3 contains 13 residues. Trimming removed 5 bases at V and 5 bases at J, with 12 bases between. The CDR3 is CASSPPDFETQYF. CDR3 in DNA: TGTGCCAGCAGCCCCCCGGACTTTGAGACCCAGTACTTC. Drawing the rest from reference TRBV11-3 and TRBJ2-5, the complete variable domain is EAGVVQSPRYKIIEKKQPVAFWCNPISGHNTLYWYLQNLGQGPELLIRYENEEAVDDSQLPKDRFSAERLKGVDSTLKIQPAELGDSAVYLCASSPPDFETQYFGPGTRLLVL.

V and J are TRBV6-5 and TRBJ1-1; 10 nucleotides agree with TRBD1. Germline CDR1 MNHEY, CDR2 SVGAGI. The CDR3 is 13 amino acids. V dropped 7 bases and J dropped 5; count of bases not matched to a gene: 4. The CDR3 DNA sequence: TGTGCCAGCATTAGGGACAGGGGAACTGAAGCTTTCTTT. It is translated as CASIRDRGTEAFF.

This clone turned up a few times. The CDR3 region has the DNA TGTGCCAGCAGCTTAACCTCTGCGGGAGCCTACGAGCAGTACTTC. This gives the protein CASSLTSAGAYEQYF. The rearrangement joins TRBV7-9 to TRBJ2-7; 7 bases agree with TRBD2. Germline trimming cut 2 bases from V and 2 bases from J; bases unmatched to any gene: 6. This CDR3 has 15 amino acids. CDR1 is SEHNR, CDR2 FQNEAQ, per germline (reference sequence).

V and J are TRBV5-4 and TRBJ2-2, with 9 bases matching TRBD2. The CDR3 totals 17 residues. Germline CDR1 SGHNT, CDR2 YYREEE (reference sequence). V dropped 2 bases and J dropped 0; count of bases not matched to a gene: 5. The CDR3 sequence: CASSLLGGGANTGELFF. DNA for the CDR3: TGTGCCAGCAGCTTATTAGGCGGGGGGGCGAACACCGGGGAGCTGTTTTTT.

This sequence joins TRBV9 and TRBJ2-5; 8 bases agree with TRBD2. Germline trimming cut 0 bases from V and 4 bases from J; bases unmatched to any gene: 14. The CDR3 is 18 amino acids. The germline CDR1 and CDR2 sequences are SGDLS and YYNGEE. CDR3 sequence (DNA): TGTGCCAGCAGCGTAGGGATCGGGGGGGCGGCAGGGATAGAGACCCAGTACTTC. This translates into CASSVGIGGAAGIETQYF.

J is TRBJ2-3 and V is TRBV27; no clear D gene. The CDR3 covers 11 residues. V was trimmed by 3 bases and J by 6 bases, leaving 4 bases between them. CDR1 and CDR2 (germline): MNHEY, SMNVEV (reference sequence). The CDR3 coding sequence is TGTGCCAGCAGTTTTTGGGATACGCAGTATTTT. This translates into CASSFWDTQYF.

This rearrangement joins TRBV5-1 to TRBJ2-3; 10 bases align to TRBD1. With V trimmed by 3 bases and J by 4 bases, 5 bases remained unmatched. Germline CDR1 reads SGHRS; CDR2 reads YFSETQ. The CDR3 length is 15 residues. CDR3: CASSWGQGRSDTQYF. The CDR3 DNA reads as TGCGCCAGCAGCTGGGGACAGGGGAGGTCAGATACGCAGTATTTT.

As concerns this clone: One end of the junction does not line up with germline, which may come from a read error. This sequence joins TRBV7-8 and TRBJ1-1; maybe TRBD1 (6 bases). CDR3 size: 13 residues. CDR1 is SGHVS and CDR2 is FQNEAQ in the germline V gene. The DNA of the CDR3 is TGTGCCAGCAGCTTAGGCCCCCGGGGACAACAGGACTTT. This sequence encodes CASSLGPRGQQDF.

This clone was observed once. The chain is built from TRBV18 and TRBJ1-2, with 8 bases identical to TRBD1. CDR1 is KGHSH and CDR2 is LQKENI in the germline V gene. V lost 3 bases to trimming and J lost 6 bases; unmatched junction nucleotides: 6. The CDR3 loop spans 14 amino acids. In DNA form, the CDR3 reads TGTGCCAGCTCACCGCGGACAGGGAAGGATGGCTACACCTTC. Translated: CASSPRTGKDGYTF.

The chain uses TRBV6-9 and TRBJ2-1; D gene uncertain. The CDR3 is 13 amino acids. Germline loops: CDR1 MNHGY, CDR2 SVAAGI. V was trimmed by 5 bases and J by 4 bases, leaving 9 bases between them. In nucleotides, the CDR3 is TGTGCCAGCAGTCCCACCCTATACAATGAGCAGTTCTTC. This encodes CASSPTLYNEQFF.

The rearrangement joins TRBV4-3 to TRBJ2-3, with 9 bases that match TRBD1. After removal of 2 bases from V and 0 bases from J, the junction contained 6 bases not matched to a gene. Germline V CDR1 and CDR2: LGHNA, YSLEER. This CDR3 spans 17 amino acids. The CDR3 loop reads CASSQNPGQGSTDTQYF. In DNA form, the CDR3 reads TGCGCCAGCAGCCAAAACCCGGGACAGGGTAGCACAGATACGCAGTATTTT.

The sample holds one count of this clone. The chain is built from TRBV9 and TRBJ2-7; weak D call: TRBD2 (5 bases). The V and J ends lost 0 bases and 0 bases respectively, with 10 bases between them. The CDR3 contains 15 residues. CDR1 is SGDLS and CDR2 is YYNGEE in the germline V gene. The CDR3 loop reads CASSVGSESSYEQYF. CDR3 bases: TGTGCCAGCAGCGTAGGTAGCGAGAGCTCCTACGAGCAGTACTTC.

The rearrangement uses TRBV28 and TRBJ1-2, with 10 bases matching TRBD1. Germline V gene data show CDR1 as MDHEN and CDR2 as SYDVKM. The CDR3 is 16 amino acids. V was pared by 1 base and J by 4 bases, with 6 bases of the junction left unmatched. The CDR3 loop is CASSLSLGQGLYGYTF. CDR3 sequence (DNA): TGTGCCAGCAGTTTATCCTTGGGACAGGGGCTCTATGGCTACACCTTC.

This clone was recorded a few times. V usage is TRBV3-1 (or the pseudogene TRBV3-2) and J usage is TRBJ1-5; 10 nucleotides align to TRBD1. The CDR3 totals 15 residues. The V gene's germline CDR1 is LGHDT and CDR2 YNNKEL (reference sequence). Unmatched junction bases numbered 6, after V lost 4 bases and J lost 6 bases. The CDR3 here is CASSPAGTGVQPQHF. In DNA form, the CDR3 reads TGTGCCAGCAGCCCCGCGGGGACAGGGGTTCAGCCCCAGCATTTT.

The chain employs TRBV6-5 and TRBJ1-1, with D maybe TRBD1 (6 bases). CDR3 length equals 14 residues. With 6 bases removed from V and 0 bases from J, the gap between germline ends came to 11 bases. Germline V gene data show CDR1 as MNHEY and CDR2 as SVGAGI. The CDR3 is CASRSQGLNTEAFF. The CDR3 nucleotides read TGTGCCAGCAGGTCACAGGGCTTGAACACTGAAGCTTTCTTT.

The chain carries TRBV30 and TRBJ1-1, with D unresolved. CDR3 length: 13 amino acids. Per the germline V gene, CDR1 is GTSNPN and CDR2 is SVGIG (reference sequence). Trimming pared 0 bases from V and 1 base from J, leaving 6 bases between. CDR3 coding DNA: TGTGCCTGGAGTGTAATGGGGAACACTGAAGCTTTCTTT. This encodes CAWSVMGNTEAFF.